This TCR beta chain was recovered during a study of OX40 agonist ivuxolimab in advanced cancers. No patient had autoimmune disease or received systemic immunosuppression. Sequencing used immunoSEQ multiplex PCR; TCRdb keeps in-frame clones, though not all of them. The sample includes about 95,000 clones, 91% of them seen just once. The sequenced sample was CD4+ or CD8+ T cells sorted from blood, obtained in a trial of the OX40 agonist ivuxolimab. This clonotype originated in an adult with an advanced solid tumor such as melanoma, head and neck, liver or kidney cancer.

The DNA for the CDR3 is TGTGCCAGCAGCTCCCAGGGGGAAGCTTTCTTT. Translation gives CASSSQGEAFF. V and J are TRBV7-6 and TRBJ1-1; possibly TRBD1 for D (6 bases). Germline lookup yields CDR1 SGHVS and CDR2 FNYEAQ. The ends were cut back, 4 bases at V and 8 bases at J, with 8 bases in the middle. The length of the CDR3 is 11 residues.